The 22 T cell receptor beta chains listed next were all sequenced from one sample in a study of identical twins. TCRdb fed the 5' RACE reads into MiXCR, producing one record per CDR3 protein. The table records about 920,000 distinct CDR3 sequences, 9% to 15% of them present only once. The same specimen was also included in a second study, on yellow fever vaccine responses in identical twins.

The specimen was PBMCs. These receptors were taken from a woman aged 18-29 years in good health.

This chain links TRBV27 with TRBJ2-4, with D unclear. Trimming removed 2 bases from V and 6 bases from J, with 8 bases in between. The CDR3 loop spans 13 amino acids. Germline V CDR1 and CDR2: MNHEY, SMNVEV (reference sequence). CDR3 nucleotide sequence: TGTGCCAGCAGTTTAAACGCGGCAAACATTCAGTACTTC. Translation gives CASSLNAANIQYF.

The rearrangement uses TRBV20-1 and TRBJ2-7; D is unclear. Trimming cost V 2 bases and J 5 bases, with 10 bases left between them. The length of the CDR3 is 12 residues. The V gene's germline CDR1 is DFQATT and CDR2 SNEGSKA (reference sequence). CDR3 DNA sequence: TGCAGTGCTAGAAAGGTAGCTGACGAGCAGTACGTC. It encodes CSARKVADEQYV.

This clonotype was picked up many times. The chain joins TRBV3-1 to TRBJ1-1, with TRBD1 matching over 8 bases. This CDR3 has 14 amino acids. Germline values: CDR1 LGHDT, CDR2 YNNKEL (reference sequence). V shed 1 base and J 6 bases; nucleotides not matched to a gene: 4. DNA for the CDR3: TGTGCCAGCAGCCAAGCTCAGGGGGCGGCTGAAGCTTTCTTT. This codes for CASSQAQGAAEAFF.

This clonotype was seen a few times. The chain recombines TRBV5-1 with TRBJ1-3, with 10 bases aligning to TRBD1. The CDR3 is made up of 17 amino acids. Losses at the gene ends were 4 bases for V and 2 bases for J; bases not matched to a gene: 9. Germline assignment: CDR1 SGHRS and CDR2 YFSETQ. CDR3 region: CASSPGTGVVAGNTIYF. CDR3 sequence (DNA): TGCGCCAGCAGCCCCGGGACAGGGGTAGTAGCTGGAAACACCATATATTTT.

This clonotype appeared a few times. The chain is built from TRBV5-1 and TRBJ2-7; TRBD1 agrees at 9 bases. The germline V gene has CDR1 SGHRS and CDR2 YFSETQ. V was clipped by 1 base and J by 4 bases; unmatched bases: 6. There are 15 residues in the CDR3. CDR3 DNA sequence: TGCGCCAGCAGCTTGTCCGGACAGGGGTCATACGAGCAGTACTTC. Encoded protein: CASSLSGQGSYEQYF.

This clonotype was picked up many times. The chain uses TRBV12-3 or TRBV12-4 and TRBJ1-6, with D possibly being TRBD1 (6 bases). V was shortened by 2 bases and J by 7 bases, with 9 bases between the two germline ends. The CDR3 covers 14 residues. In DNA, the CDR3 is TGTGCCAGCAGTTTAAAACAGGGAAATTCACCCCTCCACTTT. Translation: CASSLKQGNSPLHF.

The V and J genes are TRBV4-1 and TRBJ2-1; 11 nucleotides match TRBD2. The CDR3 is 19 amino acids. Unmatched junction bases numbered 15, after V lost 1 base and J lost 7 bases. Germline V CDR1 and CDR2: MGHRA, YSYEKL. CDR3 in DNA: TGCGCCAGCAGCCAAGGGATCTTAGCGGGGGGGCCGAGGGGGAATGAGCAGTTCTTC. Protein product: CASSQGILAGGPRGNEQFF.

The table lists this clonotype with many counts. The chain has TRBV12-3 or TRBV12-4 and TRBJ2-7; 9 bases map to TRBD2. The V gene end was trimmed by 3 bases and the J gene end by 9 bases; junction bases not matched to a gene: 15. The CDR3 covers 16 residues. The CDR3 loop reads CASSFGVTSGPRGQYF. The DNA of the CDR3 is TGTGCCAGCAGTTTTGGGGTGACTAGCGGCCCTCGAGGGCAGTACTTC.

The chain uses TRBV29-1 and TRBJ2-3; D remains ambiguous. Germline CDR1 reads SQVTM; CDR2 reads ANQGSEA. V lost 3 bases and J lost 2, with 6 bases in between. CDR3 length: 12 amino acids. CDR3 in amino acids: CSVESNTDTQYF. In nucleotides, the CDR3 is TGCAGCGTTGAGTCCAACACAGATACGCAGTATTTT.

The rearrangement joins TRBV2 to TRBJ1-1; D gene uncertain. Between the trimmed V and J ends, which lost 7 bases and 3 bases, there was a span of 18 bases. Germline assignment: CDR1 SNHLY and CDR2 FYNNEI. The CDR3 has 15 amino acids. The CDR3 loop reads CASNRTCQCYTEAFF. In DNA, the CDR3 is TGTGCCAGCAACCGGACTTGTCAATGTTACACTGAAGCTTTCTTT.

The V gene is TRBV14, the J gene TRBJ2-5; possibly TRBD1 for D (5 bases). CDR3 length: 14 residues. The V gene lost 1 base and the J gene lost 1 base, with 7 bases spanning the gap. CDR1 SGHDN and CDR2 FVKESK come from the germline V gene. The CDR3 protein is CASSQGQGQETQYF. The CDR3 DNA is TGTGCCAGCAGCCAAGGGCAGGGCCAAGAGACCCAGTACTTC.

There are a few counts of this clonotype. V gene TRBV9 combines with J gene TRBJ2-1; 8 nucleotides line up with TRBD2. J lost 7 bases, V lost 3 bases, and 9 bases had no gene match. The CDR3 sequence is 15 residues long. The germline gives CDR1 SGDLS, CDR2 YYNGEE. The CDR3 coding sequence is TGTGCCAGCAGCGACCGGGAGGGCGTAGGGAATGAGCAGTTCTTC. Protein product: CASSDREGVGNEQFF.

V is TRBV12-3 or TRBV12-4 and J is TRBJ2-2, with a tentative D call TRBD2 (5 bases). Trimming took 11 bases from V and 0 from J, leaving 10 bases between them. The CDR3 contains 13 residues. CDR3 sequence: CAGRLSNTGELFF. The CDR3, as DNA: TGTGCCGGGAGACTTTCGAACACCGGGGAGCTGTTTTTT.

This clonotype was seen a handful of times. The gene calls are TRBV5-1 and TRBJ2-7; D assignment may be TRBD1 or TRBD2 (5 bases each). Germline CDR1 reads SGHRS; CDR2 reads YFSETQ. CDR3 size: 17 residues. Trimming cost V 0 bases and J 0 bases, with 16 bases left between them. CDR3 amino acids: CASSLDHSGTYSYEQYF. Here the CDR3 DNA reads TGCGCCAGCAGCTTGGACCACTCCGGGACGTACTCCTACGAGCAGTACTTC.

This clonotype has ten or more counts. V is TRBV20-1 and J is TRBJ2-1; no definite D call. CDR1 is DFQATT, CDR2 SNEGSKA, per germline (reference sequence). The CDR3 loop spans 13 amino acids. V lost 6 bases and J 10 bases, leaving 19 bases between the germline ends. As DNA, the CDR3 is TGCAGTGCCCCATCGGAGAAGGGCGTGGAGCAGTTCTTC. This encodes CSAPSEKGVEQFF.

This clonotype was counted between two and nine times. The rearrangement uses TRBV7-6 and TRBJ1-2, with 8 bases aligning to TRBD1. The junction had 10 bases not matched to a gene; V was cut back by 5 bases and J by 5 bases. This CDR3 region has 15 residues. Per germline, CDR1 SGHVS and CDR2 FNYEAQ. Here the CDR3 reads CASSLGQGGSYGYTF. Here the CDR3 DNA reads TGTGCCAGCAGCCTAGGACAGGGTGGGTCTTATGGCTACACCTTC.

The table lists this clonotype with a few counts. The J gene is TRBJ2-1, the V gene TRBV4-1, with 9 nucleotides matching TRBD2. The CDR3 sequence is 15 residues long. Unmatched junction bases numbered 7, after V lost 1 base and J lost 9 bases. Germline CDR1 MGHRA, CDR2 YSYEKL. CDR3: CASSQVPGLAFEQFF. The CDR3, as DNA: TGCGCCAGCAGCCAAGTGCCGGGACTAGCCTTTGAGCAGTTCTTC.

This clonotype was recorded a few times. In nucleotides, the CDR3 is TGTGCCAGCAGCCAAGTTTACTACTCCACGGAGGAGAACACTGAAGCTTTCTTT. Residues: CASSQVYYSTEENTEAFF. The chain is built from TRBV3-1 and TRBJ1-1; D is undetermined. V shed 1 base and J shed 1 base, with 19 bases lying between them. Germline assignment: CDR1 LGHDT and CDR2 YNNKEL (reference sequence). The CDR3 totals 18 residues.

This clonotype came up a few times. The chain couples TRBV7-2 to TRBJ1-1; D call uncertain. This CDR3 spans 15 amino acids. Trimming shortened V by 3 bases and J by 0 bases, and 11 bases separated the two germline ends. The germline CDR1 and CDR2 sequences are SGHTA and FQGNSA. The CDR3 sequence: CASSLGKAVNTEAFF. CDR3 in DNA: TGTGCCAGCAGCTTGGGTAAGGCAGTGAACACTGAAGCTTTCTTT.

The chain has TRBV4-1 and TRBJ2-1, with D unclear. This CDR3 comprises 17 residues. Germline assignment: CDR1 MGHRA and CDR2 YSYEKL. Trimming stripped 3 bases from V and 8 bases from J, with 23 bases between. This chain's CDR3 is CASSHGTWQEATDEQFF. The CDR3 coding sequence is TGCGCCAGCAGCCACGGCACTTGGCAAGAGGCCACGGATGAGCAGTTCTTC.

This clonotype was seen many times. This rearrangement joins TRBV12-3 or TRBV12-4 to TRBJ2-1; TRBD2 agrees at 10 bases. With V trimmed by 6 bases and J by 4 bases, 6 bases remained unmatched. CDR3 length equals 15 residues. The CDR3 loop reads CASSFLAGDYNEQFF. The CDR3 DNA sequence: TGTGCCAGCAGCTTTCTAGCGGGAGATTACAATGAGCAGTTCTTC.

This clonotype was seen a handful of times. The chain employs TRBV2 and TRBJ2-7; D uncertain. V was shortened by 2 bases and J by 4 bases, with 6 bases between the two germline ends. The CDR3 is 12 residues long. Per the germline V gene, CDR1 is SNHLY and CDR2 is FYNNEI. The CDR3 reads CASSESRYEQYF. CDR3 coding DNA: TGTGCCAGCAGTGAATCCAGATACGAGCAGTACTTC.